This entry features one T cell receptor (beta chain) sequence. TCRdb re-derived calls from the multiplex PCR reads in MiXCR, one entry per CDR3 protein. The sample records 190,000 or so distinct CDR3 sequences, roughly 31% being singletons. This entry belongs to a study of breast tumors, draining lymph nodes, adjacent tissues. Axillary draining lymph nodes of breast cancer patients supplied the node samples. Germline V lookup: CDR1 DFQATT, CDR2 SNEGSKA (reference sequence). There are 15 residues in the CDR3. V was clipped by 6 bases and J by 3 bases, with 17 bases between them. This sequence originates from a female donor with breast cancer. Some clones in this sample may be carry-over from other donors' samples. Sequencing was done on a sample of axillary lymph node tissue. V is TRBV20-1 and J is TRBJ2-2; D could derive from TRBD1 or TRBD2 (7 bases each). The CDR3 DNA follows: TGCAGTGCCAGCGTCCAGGGGGGGGACACCGGGGAGCTGTTTTTT. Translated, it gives CSASVQGGDTGELFF.